The entry that follows covers one TCR beta chain sequence. Its specificity is not known. The data derive from a study of OX40 agonist ivuxolimab in advanced cancers. Study as a whole: The diagnoses of dose-escalation patients were hepatocellular carcinoma, melanoma, renal cell or head and neck cancer. Broader study findings: Also showing low normalized T-cell clonal expansion were some of the nonresponders. Within 6 weeks, CD4+ and CD8+ blood T cells expanded clonally at 0.1 to 3.0 mg/kg.

Germline V gives CDR1 MNHEY, CDR2 SVGAGI. Between the trimmed V and J ends, which lost 6 bases and 2 bases, there was a span of 16 bases. CDR3 length equals 15 residues. Produced via immunoSEQ multiplex PCR; TCRdb's table is partial and in-frame only. The table shows approximately 24,000 clones, with more than 70% occurring only once. This TCR came from an adult with an advanced solid tumor such as melanoma, head and neck, liver or kidney cancer. The rearrangement links TRBV6-5 to TRBJ2-5, with TRBD2 as a possible D gene (6 bases). Material: CD4+ or CD8+ T cells sorted from blood, obtained in a trial of the OX40 agonist ivuxolimab. The CDR3 sequence is CASREPTSLQETQYF. In DNA form, the CDR3 reads TGTGCCAGCAGGGAACCCACTAGCTTACAAGAGACCCAGTACTTC.